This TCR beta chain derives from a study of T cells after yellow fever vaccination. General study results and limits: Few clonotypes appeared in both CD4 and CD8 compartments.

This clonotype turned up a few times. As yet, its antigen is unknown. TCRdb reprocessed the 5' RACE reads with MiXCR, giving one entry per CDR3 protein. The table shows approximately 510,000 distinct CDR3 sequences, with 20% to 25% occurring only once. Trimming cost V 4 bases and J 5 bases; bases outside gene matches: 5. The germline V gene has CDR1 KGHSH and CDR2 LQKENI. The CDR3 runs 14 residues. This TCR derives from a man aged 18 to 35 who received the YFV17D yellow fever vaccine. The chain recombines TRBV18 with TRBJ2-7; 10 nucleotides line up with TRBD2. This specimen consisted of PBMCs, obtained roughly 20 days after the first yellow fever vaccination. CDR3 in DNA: TGTGCCAGCTCACGGGCTAGCGGGGGCAACGAGCAGTACGTC. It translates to CASSRASGGNEQYV.